This T cell receptor (beta chain) was captured in a study of HIV-infected patients and healthy controls. This clonotype qualifies as medium-sized. Alpha and beta constant-region primers primed reverse transcription of about 500 ng RNA. Separate chain-specific third strand synthesis with multiplexing indices produced the alpha and beta libraries. TCRdb called the 5' RACE reads again in MiXCR, with one record for every CDR3 protein. Of 15,000 to 20,000 distinct CDR3 sequences detected, approximately 5% appear once; the ten largest clones hold 1.9%. Whole blood was used without fractionation, so all unsorted peripheral T cells were included. The TCR comes from an adult in good health. The sequenced material came from blood.

CDR3 in amino acids: CAIVQQPQHF. Here the CDR3 DNA reads TGTGCCATCGTCCAACAGCCCCAGCATTTT. This chain connects TRBV10-3 to TRBJ1-5, with D uncertain. The CDR3 runs 10 residues. Trimming pared 8 bases from V and 7 bases from J, leaving 6 bases between. Germline V gene data show CDR1 as ENHRY and CDR2 as SYGVKD.